The present TCR beta chain was sequenced within a study of beta chain features in type 1 diabetes. The entirety of the isolated RNA underwent reverse transcription, so expressed TCRB transcripts were sequenced. Sequenced by immunoSEQ multiplex PCR; TCRdb stores in-frame clones only, minus some. The sample includes about 470,000 clones, approximately 31% seen only once; the top ten take 0.05% to 0.07%. Details on this clone: Antigen unknown.

A heparinised blood draw that averaged about 116 mL was obtained once from each donor. Stem cell-like memory, regulatory, central memory and naive CD4+ cells were sorted via CD45RO/CCR7/CD25/CD127/CD95/CD27. Study conclusions and caveats: For patients, the naive, central memory and Treg TCRB repertoires appeared more alike than for healthy donors.

This receptor was identified in a man aged 18-30 years in good health. The specimen was naive CD4+ T cells from blood.

The CDR3 is CSGRATGSYNEQFF. The CDR3 DNA follows: TGCAGCGGAAGAGCCACAGGGTCCTACAATGAGCAGTTCTTC. This chain joins TRBV29-1 and TRBJ2-1, with TRBD1 as a possible D gene (6 bases). The CDR3 covers 14 residues. V was trimmed by 7 bases and J by 1 base, leaving 14 bases between them. Germline CDR1 reads SQVTM; CDR2 reads ANQGSEA.